Following are 18 T cell receptor beta chains from one sample sequenced in a study of CD8 T cells in ankylosing spondylitis. Using its own MiXCR run on the 5' RACE reads, TCRdb lists one record per CDR3 protein. This table holds 250,000 to 400,000 distinct CDR3 sequences, around a tenth found once. The sample consisted of blood, either unsorted or a sorted T cell fraction (not recorded which). The receptors originated from a female donor with ankylosing spondylitis or in good health (not recorded which).

This clonotype was counted ten times or more. The chain's CDR3 is CASSPRSYNEQFF. Here the CDR3 DNA reads TGTGCCAGCAGCCCCCGCTCCTACAATGAGCAGTTCTTC. V and J are TRBV7-9 and TRBJ2-1; no clear D gene. Germline V gene lookup returns CDR1 SEHNR and CDR2 FQNEAQ (reference sequence). The CDR3 covers 13 residues. Trimming removed 5 bases at V and 0 bases at J, with 5 bases between.

This clonotype showed up many times. The chain links TRBV10-3 to TRBJ2-1; 7 nucleotides agree with TRBD2. Germline CDR1 ENHRY, CDR2 SYGVKD. The V segment lost 10 bases and the J segment 8 bases; nucleotides outside the gene matches: 5. This CDR3 spans 11 amino acids. The CDR3 nucleotides are TGTGCCAGCGGGAGTATCGATGAGCAGTTCTTC. This encodes CASGSIDEQFF.

This clonotype was seen a handful of times. V is TRBV9 and J is TRBJ1-2; tentatively, D is TRBD1 (5 bases). This CDR3 spans 15 amino acids. V dropped 2 bases and J dropped 5 bases, with 16 bases sitting between them. Per the germline V gene, CDR1 is SGDLS and CDR2 is YYNGEE. The CDR3 spells CASSVSGTAGYGYTF. CDR3 nucleotide sequence: TGTGCCAGCAGCGTTTCCGGGACCGCGGGGTATGGCTACACCTTC.

This clonotype was counted many times. This chain links TRBV19 with TRBJ1-2; no clear D. Germline values: CDR1 LNHDA, CDR2 SQIVND (reference sequence). This CDR3 comprises 13 residues. V was pared by 7 bases and J by 4 bases, with 13 bases between. The CDR3 loop reads CASKEQISYGYTF. DNA for the CDR3: TGTGCCAGTAAGGAACAAATCTCCTATGGCTACACCTTC.

This clonotype was seen at least ten times. The chain links TRBV6-1 to TRBJ1-5, with D possibly matching TRBD1 (6 bases). Germline V gene data show CDR1 as MNHNS and CDR2 as SASEGT. Trimming took 7 bases from V and 0 from J, leaving 13 bases between them. The CDR3 is 15 residues long. The CDR3 DNA sequence: TGTGCCAGCATAATCACAGGGATTAGCAATCAGCCCCAGCATTTT. This translates into CASIITGISNQPQHF.

This clonotype was seen a few times. V gene TRBV2 combines with J gene TRBJ2-2; D uncertain. This CDR3 contains 14 residues. The V end was cut by 2 bases, the J end by 2 bases, with 6 bases between. The germline V gene encodes CDR1 SNHLY and CDR2 FYNNEI. In DNA form, the CDR3 reads TGTGCCAGCAGTGAACTAACAAACACCGGGGAGCTGTTTTTT. Amino acid sequence: CASSELTNTGELFF.

V and J are TRBV7-8 and TRBJ2-1; D is ambiguous. The CDR3 has 13 amino acids. In germline, CDR1 is SGHVS, CDR2 FQNEAQ. V lost 5 bases and J 8 bases, leaving 13 bases between the germline ends. Here the CDR3 reads CASSPRIVYEQFF. Written as DNA, the CDR3 is TGTGCCAGCAGCCCGAGGATCGTTTATGAGCAGTTCTTC.

This clonotype came up many times. The chain joins TRBV7-2 to TRBJ2-7, with unresolved D. Trimming took off 5 bases at V and 3 bases at J, with 5 bases between the two ends. The germline V gene has CDR1 SGHTA and CDR2 FQGNSA. The CDR3 is made up of 11 amino acids. CDR3 loop: CASSVDYEQYF. CDR3 DNA sequence: TGTGCCAGCAGCGTCGACTACGAGCAGTACTTC. Using reference TRBV7-2 and TRBJ2-7 for the parts outside the CDR3, the full variable domain is GAGVSQSPSNKVTEKGKDVELRCDPISGHTALYWYRQSLGQGLEFLIYFQGNSAPDKSGLPSDRFSAERTGGSVSTLTIQRTQQEDSAVYLCASSVDYEQYFGPGTRLTVT.

The chain joins TRBV3-1 to TRBJ2-7; weak D call: TRBD1 (5 bases). Germline V gives CDR1 LGHDT, CDR2 YNNKEL (reference sequence). V lost 6 bases to trimming and J lost 2 bases, with 8 bases between them. The CDR3 spans 12 residues. In DNA, the CDR3 is TGTGCCAGCAGACAGGACACCTACGAGCAGTACTTC. Amino acids: CASRQDTYEQYF.

In its sample, this clonotype was seen a few times. V gene TRBV27 combines with J gene TRBJ1-2; D is possibly TRBD1 (6 bases). The CDR3 totals 13 residues. Trimming took 6 bases from V and 4 from J, leaving 12 bases between them. Looked up from germline, CDR1 is MNHEY and CDR2 is SMNVEV (reference sequence). The CDR3 spells CASSQRQAYGYTF. In DNA, the CDR3 is TGTGCCAGCAGCCAGCGACAGGCCTATGGCTACACCTTC.

This clonotype occurred many times. The V and J genes are TRBV27 and TRBJ2-1, with 10 bases fitting TRBD2. Looked up from germline, CDR1 is MNHEY and CDR2 is SMNVEV (reference sequence). The V and J ends lost 7 bases and 9 bases, in that order; junction bases with no gene match: 9. The CDR3 has 14 residues. In nucleotides, the CDR3 is TGTGCCAGCACTTGGGCTAGCGGGGGTAGTGAGCAGTTCTTC. Its translation: CASTWASGGSEQFF.

This clonotype was counted many times. The chain is built from TRBV5-5 and TRBJ2-1; D is unclear. V dropped 4 bases and J dropped 0 bases, with 11 bases sitting between them. The CDR3 has 15 amino acids. Germline values: CDR1 SGHKS, CDR2 YYEKEE (reference sequence). The CDR3: CASSDPKSSYNEQFF. Written as DNA, the CDR3 is TGTGCCAGCAGCGACCCGAAGAGCTCCTACAATGAGCAGTTCTTC.

This clonotype was seen only a few times. The rearrangement uses TRBV20-1 and TRBJ2-4, with D maybe TRBD1 (5 bases). Trimming took 5 bases from V and 0 from J, leaving 14 bases between them. CDR1 is DFQATT and CDR2 is SNEGSKA in the germline V gene (reference sequence). CDR3 length: 15 residues. The CDR3 nucleotides read TGCAGTGCTCTAGGGGTCCAACTAGCCAAAAACATTCAGTACTTC. The encoded protein is CSALGVQLAKNIQYF.

This clonotype has more than one count but fewer than ten. The rearrangement links TRBV7-9 to TRBJ2-1, with TRBD2 identical over 7 bases. The CDR3 loop spans 14 amino acids. Germline CDR1 and CDR2: SEHNR and FQNEAQ (reference sequence). J lost 9 bases, V lost 0 bases, and 5 bases had no gene match. This chain's CDR3 is CASSLAPPGGEQFF. The CDR3 nucleotides are TGTGCCAGCAGCTTAGCTCCCCCGGGGGGTGAGCAGTTCTTC.

Ten or more counts support this clonotype. The V gene is TRBV5-1, the J gene TRBJ2-1; tentative D call: TRBD1 (6 bases). This CDR3 comprises 17 residues. Germline CDR1 is SGHRS and CDR2 is YFSETQ. The V end was cut by 3 bases, the J end by 0 bases, with 16 bases between. The CDR3 protein is CASSYPTTGSSYNEQFF. CDR3 DNA: TGCGCCAGCAGCTACCCAACTACAGGGAGCTCCTACAATGAGCAGTTCTTC.

The sample holds a few counts of this clonotype. This sequence joins TRBV5-4 and TRBJ1-2; 7 bases are shared with TRBD1. This CDR3 has 15 amino acids. Germline values: CDR1 SGHNT, CDR2 YYREEE (reference sequence). J lost 2 bases, V lost 3 bases, and 7 bases had no gene match. For the CDR3, the DNA is TGTGCCAGCAGCTGGGCCGGGACAGAGAACTATGGCTACACCTTC. This encodes CASSWAGTENYGYTF.

This clonotype was seen repeatedly, ten times or more. CDR3 sequence reads: CASKAGFNEQFF. The CDR3 DNA is TGTGCCAGCAAGGCAGGGTTCAATGAGCAGTTCTTC. The chain links TRBV6-5 to TRBJ2-1, with a weak D call TRBD1 (5 bases). CDR3 length: 12 residues. With 7 bases removed from V and 6 bases from J, the gap between germline ends came to 10 bases. Germline V gene lookup returns CDR1 MNHEY and CDR2 SVGAGI.

The sample holds many counts of this clonotype. J is TRBJ1-1 and V is TRBV12-3 or TRBV12-4, with D possibly TRBD1 on 5 matching bases. Trimming left V 7 bases short and J 6 bases short, with 18 bases between. This CDR3 region has 14 residues. CDR3 region: CASTLGQDHSEAFF. The CDR3 nucleotides read TGTGCCAGCACCTTGGGGCAGGATCACTCTGAAGCTTTCTTT.